The entry below gives a single T cell receptor beta chain sequence along with its context. As yet, its antigen is unknown. This specimen belongs to a study of post-analysis software for immune sequencing data. Study-level points and caveats: F measure showed strong co-clustering of same-batch samples. Among multiple sclerosis patients, normalized Chao1 diversity was significantly below that of controls. Comparison of patients with controls showed about 5 TRBV segments more frequent in patients, TRBV5-6, TRBV5-1 and TRBV20-1 among them.

Presence of unique molecular identifiers characterized the TCR beta cDNA libraries. TCRdb redid the calling of the PCR reads with MiXCR, one entry per CDR3 protein. The data hold 750,000 to 950,000 distinct CDR3 sequences, with 53% observed a single time. With V trimmed by 0 bases and J by 3 bases, 9 bases remained unmatched. Germline CDR1 DFQATT, CDR2 SNEGSKA (reference sequence). This CDR3 has 17 amino acids. The chain links TRBV20-1 to TRBJ2-1; 9 nucleotides match TRBD1. The source of this sequence is a girl between 5 and 17 years old with multiple sclerosis. Sample: blood. Here the CDR3 DNA reads TGCAGTGCTAGAGAGGGGAATGGGGACAGGGTCTACAATGAGCAGTTCTTC. It is translated as CSAREGNGDRVYNEQFF.